A single sample gave rise to the 27 T cell receptor beta chains below, sequenced in a study of cytomegalovirus exposure and HLA in healthy donors. This table comes from immunoSEQ multiplex PCR, and its TCRdb copy is limited to in-frame clones, with some not included. Of approximately 62,000 clones detected, 90% to 95% appear once; the ten largest clones hold 1.3%. Sequenced material: PBMCs. Source of these receptors: a woman younger than 30 in good health and CMV-seronegative.

The V gene is TRBV2, the J gene TRBJ1-2, with 9 bases matching TRBD1. CDR1 and CDR2 from the germline V gene are SNHLY and FYNNEI. V trimming: 7 bases; J trimming: 6 bases; junction bases outside the gene matches: 3. The CDR3 is 12 amino acids. The CDR3 region has the DNA TGTGCCAGCAAAAGGACAGGGGATGGCTACACCTTC. It specifies CASKRTGDGYTF.

V and J are TRBV2 and TRBJ1-5; D unclear. Germline lookup yields CDR1 SNHLY and CDR2 FYNNEI. This CDR3 spans 13 amino acids. Between the trimmed V and J ends, which lost 8 bases and 3 bases, there was a span of 11 bases. The CDR3 sequence: CASSPGINQPQHF. DNA for the CDR3: TGTGCCAGCTCGCCAGGTATCAATCAGCCCCAGCATTTT.

V gene TRBV19 combines with J gene TRBJ1-5, with TRBD1 as a possible D gene (6 bases). The ends were cut back, 5 bases at V and 0 bases at J, with 8 bases in the middle. The CDR3 runs to 14 residues. Germline V CDR1 and CDR2: LNHDA, SQIVND (reference sequence). CDR3 nucleotides: TGTGCCAGTAGTCTGACAGGTAGCAATCAGCCCCAGCATTTT. This sequence encodes CASSLTGSNQPQHF. Supplemented by reference TRBV19 and TRBJ1-5, the full variable domain reads DGGITQSPKYLFRKEGQNVTLSCEQNLNHDAMYWYRQDPGQGLRLIYYSQIVNDFQKGDIAEGYSVSREKKESFPLTVTSAQKNPTAFYLCASSLTGSNQPQHFGDGTRLSIL.

V and J are TRBV4-1 and TRBJ2-2; the match to TRBD1 covers 7 bases. The J segment lost 6 bases and the V segment lost 8 bases, leaving 9 bases of the junction unmatched. Germline CDR1 MGHRA, CDR2 YSYEKL. The length of the CDR3 is 14 residues. CDR3 amino acids: CASSDRMSPGELFF. The DNA for the CDR3 is TGCGCCAGCTCGGACAGGATGAGTCCCGGGGAGCTGTTTTTT.

The rearrangement joins TRBV7-2 to TRBJ2-7, with D uncertain. There are 11 residues in the CDR3. CDR1 is SGHTA and CDR2 is FQGNSA in the germline V gene. The V end lost 5 bases, the J end lost 2 bases, and 4 bases lay between the germline ends. CDR3 protein: CASSRAYEQYF. The CDR3 nucleotides read TGTGCCAGCAGCCGTGCCTACGAGCAGTACTTC.

The chain is built from TRBV19 and TRBJ2-1; 10 bases match TRBD1. Germline assignment: CDR1 LNHDA and CDR2 SQIVND (reference sequence). V dropped 5 bases and J dropped 6; count of bases not matched to a gene: 7. The CDR3 has 15 residues. This CDR3 is CASSPGTGEVNEQFF. The CDR3 DNA reads TGTGCCAGTAGTCCCGGGACAGGGGAGGTCAATGAGCAGTTCTTC.

The chain links TRBV6-1 to TRBJ2-1, with D tentatively TRBD2 (5 bases). V was shortened by 6 bases and J by 5 bases, with 11 bases between the two germline ends. The CDR3 totals 13 residues. Looked up from germline, CDR1 is MNHNS and CDR2 is SASEGT. The CDR3 sequence: CASSVGKDNEQFF. CDR3 nucleotide sequence: TGTGCCAGCAGCGTCGGGAAGGACAATGAGCAGTTCTTC.

The chain carries TRBV6-4 and TRBJ2-1; a weak D match, TRBD2 (5 bases). The CDR3 consists of 15 residues. Trimming took off 0 bases at V and 0 bases at J, with 6 bases between the two ends. Germline CDR1 is MRHNA and CDR2 is SNTAGT. Here the CDR3 reads CASSDSSGSYNEQFF. CDR3 coding DNA: TGTGCCAGCAGTGACTCGAGCGGCTCCTACAATGAGCAGTTCTTC.

The chain employs TRBV28 and TRBJ2-1; 7 bases match TRBD2. Trimming took 6 bases from V and 3 from J; bases not matched to a gene: 20. Germline V gene data show CDR1 as MDHEN and CDR2 as SYDVKM. The CDR3 consists of 19 residues. The CDR3 reads CASSPLGRGSSGDYNEQFF. The CDR3 DNA reads TGTGCCAGCAGCCCCCTAGGGCGCGGGAGTAGTGGGGACTACAATGAGCAGTTCTTC.

V gene TRBV4-2 combines with J gene TRBJ2-2; 11 bases agree with TRBD2. Trimming took 0 bases from V and 6 from J; bases not matched to a gene: 6. CDR3 length: 17 amino acids. From germline, CDR1 is LGHNA and CDR2 YNFKEQ. The CDR3 coding sequence is TGTGCCAGCAGCCAAGATACTAGCGGGAGATCTTCCGGGGAGCTGTTTTTT. The encoded protein is CASSQDTSGRSSGELFF.

The count of this clone is one. This chain uses TRBV7-2 with TRBJ2-1; 13 bases are shared with TRBD2. V lost 5 bases, J lost 5 bases, and 3 bases stayed unmatched. The CDR3 loop spans 15 amino acids. Germline V gives CDR1 SGHTA, CDR2 FQGNSA. CDR3 in DNA: TGTGCCAGCAGCCCGACTAGCGGGAGGAACAATGAGCAGTTCTTC. Translated, it gives CASSPTSGRNNEQFF.

This clone turned up a few times. The chain uses TRBV10-1 and TRBJ2-3, with 9 bases fitting TRBD1. CDR3 length: 14 amino acids. V lost 6 bases, J lost 3 bases, and 4 bases stayed unmatched. CDR1 and CDR2 from the germline V gene are WNHNN and SYGVQD (reference sequence). CDR3 bases: TGCGCCAGCAGCCGGGACAGGGTTACAGATACGCAGTATTTT. This gives the protein CASSRDRVTDTQYF.

The chain employs TRBV5-4 and TRBJ2-6, with D perhaps matching TRBD1 (6 bases). Trimming pared 2 bases from V and 2 bases from J, leaving 8 bases between. Germline values: CDR1 SGHNT, CDR2 YYREEE (reference sequence). The CDR3 spans 15 residues. The chain's CDR3 is CASSLKGAGANVLTF. The CDR3 nucleotides read TGTGCCAGCAGCTTAAAGGGGGCTGGGGCCAACGTCCTGACTTTC.

J is TRBJ2-2 and V is TRBV28; tentative D call: TRBD1 (6 bases). CDR1 is MDHEN and CDR2 is SYDVKM in the germline V gene. CDR3 length equals 15 residues. V was shortened by 5 bases and J by 5 bases, with 15 bases between the two germline ends. The CDR3 is CASSPRNRATGELFF. The CDR3 nucleotides read TGTGCCAGCAGTCCCCGGAACAGGGCAACCGGGGAGCTGTTTTTT.

The rearrangement uses TRBV19 and TRBJ2-2; tentative D call: TRBD2 (5 bases). The V end was cut by 5 bases, the J end by 6 bases, with 10 bases between. This CDR3 region has 13 residues. Germline CDR1 LNHDA, CDR2 SQIVND (reference sequence). CDR3 sequence: CASSSGYAGELFF. As DNA, the CDR3 is TGTGCCAGTAGTTCGGGGTACGCCGGGGAGCTGTTTTTT.

This chain uses TRBV7-9 with TRBJ2-7; 7 bases map to TRBD1. The germline V gene has CDR1 SEHNR and CDR2 FQNEAQ (reference sequence). The ends lost 7 bases at V and 6 bases at J; junction bases unmatched: 6. The CDR3 is 12 amino acids. The CDR3 nucleotides read TGTGCCAGCACCAATGGGACAGTCGAGCAGTACTTC. Amino acids: CASTNGTVEQYF.

This clone was detected once. V usage is TRBV18 and J usage is TRBJ2-3; a weak D match, TRBD2 (5 bases). The CDR3 totals 13 residues. The ends were cut back, 6 bases at V and 8 bases at J, with 15 bases in the middle. The germline V gene encodes CDR1 KGHSH and CDR2 LQKENI. The CDR3 sequence: CASSPSPAGTQYF. For the CDR3, the DNA is TGTGCCAGCTCGCCCTCCCCGGCGGGTACGCAGTATTTT.

The chain joins TRBV18 to TRBJ2-7; TRBD2 aligns across 10 bases. CDR3 length: 15 amino acids. Germline V gives CDR1 KGHSH, CDR2 LQKENI. With 3 bases clipped from V and 7 bases from J, the junction kept 9 bases outside the gene matches. CDR3 DNA: TGTGCCAGCTCACCGGCAGCGGGGGGGCCGAGAGAGCAGTACTTC. This codes for CASSPAAGGPREQYF.

The chain is built from TRBV11-3 and TRBJ1-1; D may be TRBD1 (5 bases). This CDR3 region has 13 residues. Germline V gene lookup returns CDR1 SGHNT and CDR2 YENEEA. V lost 1 base to trimming and J lost 2 bases, with 5 bases between them. The CDR3 region has the DNA TGTGCCAGCAGCTTAGGGACAAACACTGAAGCTTTCTTT. It encodes CASSLGTNTEAFF. Full variable domain (outside the CDR3, taken from reference TRBV11-3 and TRBJ1-1): EAGVVQSPRYKIIEKKQPVAFWCNPISGHNTLYWYLQNLGQGPELLIRYENEEAVDDSQLPKDRFSAERLKGVDSTLKIQPAELGDSAVYLCASSLGTNTEAFFGQGTRLTVV.

J is TRBJ2-7 and V is TRBV5-1; 8 bases fit TRBD1. Germline loops: CDR1 SGHRS, CDR2 YFSETQ. The CDR3 loop spans 14 amino acids. After removal of 4 bases from V and 5 bases from J, the junction contained 8 bases not matched to a gene. CDR3 nucleotide sequence: TGCGCCAGCAGCGTCGGCCAGGGGGCCCACGAGCAGTACTTC. Its translation is CASSVGQGAHEQYF. The full variable domain, its missing parts supplied by reference TRBV5-1 and TRBJ2-7, is KAGVTQTPRYLIKTRGQQVTLSCSPISGHRSVSWYQQTPGQGLQFLFEYFSETQRNKGNFPGRFSGRQFSNSRSEMNVSTLELGDSALYLCASSVGQGAHEQYFGPGTRLTVT.

The rearrangement links TRBV7-8 to TRBJ2-5; 7 nucleotides agree with TRBD1. V was clipped by 1 base and J by 5 bases; unmatched bases: 7. Germline CDR1 and CDR2: SGHVS and FQNEAQ. This CDR3 has 15 residues. The CDR3 protein is CASSLVGGWEETQYF. The CDR3 coding sequence is TGTGCCAGCAGCTTAGTAGGGGGCTGGGAGGAGACCCAGTACTTC.

V gene TRBV4-1 combines with J gene TRBJ1-1, with a possible D match to TRBD1 (6 bases). V lost 1 base and J lost 7, with 22 bases in between. The CDR3 runs to 17 residues. The germline V gene has CDR1 MGHRA and CDR2 YSYEKL. The CDR3 nucleotides read TGCGCCAGCAGCCAAGTTGCGACAGGCCCTCCCGGAGGTGAAGCTTTCTTT. Residues: CASSQVATGPPGGEAFF.

The V gene is TRBV7-9, the J gene TRBJ2-2; D may be TRBD2 (7 bases). Between the trimmed V and J ends, which lost 5 bases and 1 base, there was a span of 17 bases. Germline CDR1 and CDR2: SEHNR and FQNEAQ (reference sequence). This CDR3 contains 17 residues. CDR3 DNA sequence: TGTGCCAGCAGCCAAAGGGGGGGGGCTTGGAACACCGGGGAGCTGTTTTTT. As protein: CASSQRGGAWNTGELFF.

The chain uses TRBV2 and TRBJ2-3, with D hard to call. The CDR3 contains 13 residues. V lost 3 bases and J lost 7, with 11 bases in between. CDR1 is SNHLY and CDR2 is FYNNEI in the germline V gene. The CDR3, as DNA: TGTGCCAGCAGTGACAGGATACGCTATACGCAGTATTTT. It is translated as CASSDRIRYTQYF. The variable domain in full, completed from reference TRBV2 and TRBJ2-3, reads EPEVTQTPSHQVTQMGQEVILRCVPISNHLYFYWYRQILGQKVEFLVSFYNNEISEKSEIFDDQFSVERPDGSNFTLKIRSTKLEDSAMYFCASSDRIRYTQYFGPGTRLTVL.

The CDR3 region is CASSAGTRFHEQFF. The CDR3 nucleotides read TGTGCCAGCAGCGCCGGGACTAGATTCCATGAGCAGTTCTTC. The rearrangement uses TRBV9 and TRBJ2-1; 8 bases line up with TRBD2. The CDR3 covers 14 residues. Germline trimming cut 3 bases from V and 8 bases from J; bases unmatched to any gene: 7. The germline gives CDR1 SGDLS, CDR2 YYNGEE.

The chain couples TRBV28 to TRBJ2-5; D is uncertain. Germline CDR1 reads MDHEN; CDR2 reads SYDVKM. The CDR3 contains 14 residues. Trimming took off 6 bases at V and 1 base at J, with 12 bases between the two ends. DNA of the CDR3: TGTGCCAGCAGAGCCAGCGTGACCCAAGAGACCCAGTACTTC. This encodes CASRASVTQETQYF.

J is TRBJ2-7 and V is TRBV7-3; D might be TRBD1 (6 bases). V was clipped by 3 bases and J by 0 bases, with 9 bases between them. The CDR3 is made up of 14 amino acids. Germline V gene data show CDR1 as SGHTA and CDR2 as FQGTGA. The CDR3 DNA sequence: TGTGCCAGCAGCTTGGACAGTTCCTCCTACGAGCAGTACTTC. Amino acid sequence: CASSLDSSSYEQYF.